The 4 T cell receptor beta chains given below trace back to one sample, sequenced in a study of breast tumors, draining lymph nodes, adjacent tissues. MiXCR, applied by TCRdb to the multiplex PCR reads, yields one record per CDR3 protein. The table shows about 300,000 distinct CDR3 sequences, with around 31% occurring only once. Axillary draining lymph nodes of breast cancer patients supplied the node samples. The sequenced material came from axillary lymph node tissue. The source of these receptors is a female donor with breast cancer. Some clones in this sample may be carry-over from other donors' samples.

This clonotype was seen many times. The chain recombines TRBV9 with TRBJ2-7, with no clear D. CDR1 SGDLS and CDR2 YYNGEE come from the germline V gene. The CDR3 spans 13 residues. The V end lost 0 bases, the J end lost 5 bases, and 9 bases lay between the germline ends. For the CDR3, the DNA is TGTGCCAGCAGCGTAGATCTGGAGCACGAGCAGTACTTC. Its protein product is CASSVDLEHEQYF.

The chain carries TRBV28 and TRBJ2-7; possibly TRBD1 for D (5 bases). CDR1 is MDHEN, CDR2 SYDVKM, per germline. V was trimmed by 5 bases and J by 0 bases, leaving 11 bases between them. This CDR3 is built from 14 residues. CDR3 sequence: CASSPPDSSYEQYF. The CDR3 bases are TGTGCCAGCAGTCCTCCCGACAGCTCCTACGAGCAGTACTTC.

This clonotype showed up many times. The rearrangement uses TRBV6-5 and TRBJ2-5, with D unresolved. The CDR3 extends over 13 amino acids. V shed 2 bases and J shed 3 bases, with 7 bases lying between them. Germline CDR1 is MNHEY and CDR2 is SVGAGI. CDR3 sequence reads: CASSYRAEETQYF. In nucleotides, the CDR3 is TGTGCCAGCAGTTACCGGGCGGAAGAGACCCAGTACTTC.

With regard to this clonotype: This could be a read error, since a much larger clone is one nucleotide away. V usage is TRBV9 and J usage is TRBJ2-1; 7 bases are shared with TRBD1. This CDR3 is 15 amino acids long. Germline V lookup: CDR1 SGDLS, CDR2 YYNGEE. The CDR3 DNA is TGTGCCAGCAGCGCACAATTGGGACAGAGCAATGGGCAGTTCTTC. It is translated as CASSAQLGQSNGQFF.